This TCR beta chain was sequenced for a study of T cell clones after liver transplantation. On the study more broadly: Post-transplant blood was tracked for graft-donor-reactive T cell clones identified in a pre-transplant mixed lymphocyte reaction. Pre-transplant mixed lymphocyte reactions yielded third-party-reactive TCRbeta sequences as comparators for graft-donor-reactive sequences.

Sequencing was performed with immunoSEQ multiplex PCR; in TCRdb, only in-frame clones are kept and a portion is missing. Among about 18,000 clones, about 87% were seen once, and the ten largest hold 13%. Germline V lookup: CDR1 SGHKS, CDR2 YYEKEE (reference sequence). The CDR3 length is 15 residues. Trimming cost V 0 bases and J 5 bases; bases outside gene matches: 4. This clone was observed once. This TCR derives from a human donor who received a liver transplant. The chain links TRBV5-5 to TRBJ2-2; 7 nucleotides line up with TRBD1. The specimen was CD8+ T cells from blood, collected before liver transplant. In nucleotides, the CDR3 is TGTGCCAGCAGCTTGGGAGGGGGCAAAACCGGGGAGCTGTTTTTT. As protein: CASSLGGGKTGELFF. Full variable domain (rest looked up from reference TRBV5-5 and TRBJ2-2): DAGVTQSPTHLIKTRGQQVTLRCSPISGHKSVSWYQQVLGQGPQFIFQYYEKEERGRGNFPDRFSARQFPNYSSELNVNALLLGDSALYLCASSLGGGKTGELFFGEGSRLTVL.